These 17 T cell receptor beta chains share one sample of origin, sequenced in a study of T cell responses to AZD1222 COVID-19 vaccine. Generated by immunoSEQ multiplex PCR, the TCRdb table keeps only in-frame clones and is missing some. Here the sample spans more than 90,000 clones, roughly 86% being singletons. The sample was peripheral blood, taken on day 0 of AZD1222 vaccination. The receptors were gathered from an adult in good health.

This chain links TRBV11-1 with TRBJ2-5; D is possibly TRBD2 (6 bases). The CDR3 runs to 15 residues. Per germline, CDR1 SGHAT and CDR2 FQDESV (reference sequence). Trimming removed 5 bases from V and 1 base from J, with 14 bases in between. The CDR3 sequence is CASSAQVGGQETQYF. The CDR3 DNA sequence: TGTGCCAGCAGCGCCCAAGTGGGGGGCCAAGAGACCCAGTACTTC.

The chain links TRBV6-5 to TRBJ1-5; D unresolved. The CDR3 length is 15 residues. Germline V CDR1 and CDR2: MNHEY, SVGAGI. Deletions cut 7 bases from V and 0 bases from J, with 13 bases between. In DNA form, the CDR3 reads TGTGCCAGCACCCGAACCGGGGTTAGCAATCAGCCCCAGCATTTT. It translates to CASTRTGVSNQPQHF.

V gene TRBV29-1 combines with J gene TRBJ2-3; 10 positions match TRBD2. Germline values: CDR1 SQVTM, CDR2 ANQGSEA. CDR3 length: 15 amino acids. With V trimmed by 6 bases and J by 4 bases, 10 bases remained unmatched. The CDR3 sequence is CSVSAGGVGSDTQYF. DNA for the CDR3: TGCAGCGTATCAGCGGGAGGGGTCGGCTCAGATACGCAGTATTTT.

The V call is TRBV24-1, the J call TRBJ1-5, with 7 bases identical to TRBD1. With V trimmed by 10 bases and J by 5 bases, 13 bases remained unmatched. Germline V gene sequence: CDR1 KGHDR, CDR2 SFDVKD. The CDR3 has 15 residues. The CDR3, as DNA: TGTGCCACTCAGGGGGGAATAGGGTTAGATCAGCCCCAGCATTTT. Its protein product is CATQGGIGLDQPQHF.

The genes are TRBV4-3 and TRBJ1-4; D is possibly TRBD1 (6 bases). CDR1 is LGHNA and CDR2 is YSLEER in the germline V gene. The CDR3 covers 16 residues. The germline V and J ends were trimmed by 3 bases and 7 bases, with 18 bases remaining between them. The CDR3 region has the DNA TGCGCCAGCAGCCAGAGAACAGGGAATGGGGGTGAAAAACTGTTTTTT. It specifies CASSQRTGNGGEKLFF.

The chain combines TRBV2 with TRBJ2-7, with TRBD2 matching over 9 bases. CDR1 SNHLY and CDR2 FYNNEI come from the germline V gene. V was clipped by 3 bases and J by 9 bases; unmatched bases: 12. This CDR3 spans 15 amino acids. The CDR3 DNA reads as TGTGCCAGCAGTGAGCCGCGGGAGGGCCGCTCGTGGCAGTACTTC. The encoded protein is CASSEPREGRSWQYF.

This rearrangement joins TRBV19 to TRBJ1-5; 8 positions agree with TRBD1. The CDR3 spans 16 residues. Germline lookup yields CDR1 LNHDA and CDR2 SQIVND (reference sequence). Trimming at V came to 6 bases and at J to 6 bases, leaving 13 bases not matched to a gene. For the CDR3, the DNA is TGTGCCAGTAGGCGAACAGACAGGGGCGAAGGTCAGCCCCAGCATTTT. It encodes CASRRTDRGEGQPQHF.

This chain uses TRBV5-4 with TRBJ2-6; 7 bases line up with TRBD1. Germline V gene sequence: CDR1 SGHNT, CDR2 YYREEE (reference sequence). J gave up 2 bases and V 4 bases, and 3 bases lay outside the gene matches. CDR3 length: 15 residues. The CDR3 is CASSVTGAGANVLTF. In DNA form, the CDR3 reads TGTGCCAGCAGCGTAACAGGGGCTGGGGCCAACGTCCTGACTTTC.

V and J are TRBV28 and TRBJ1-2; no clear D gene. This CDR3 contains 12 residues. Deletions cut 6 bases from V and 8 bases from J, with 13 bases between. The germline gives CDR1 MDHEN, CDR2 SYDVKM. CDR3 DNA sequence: TGTGCCAGCAGGGTTCTAACGGGGGGCTACACCTTC. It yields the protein CASRVLTGGYTF.

DNA of the CDR3: TGTGCCAGCAGCCGGGACAGCTCTGGAAACACCATATATTTT. Protein sequence: CASSRDSSGNTIYF. The chain couples TRBV7-3 to TRBJ1-3; 7 bases are shared with TRBD1. With 5 bases clipped from V and 0 bases from J, the junction kept 1 base outside the gene matches. The CDR3 has 14 residues. Germline CDR1 is SGHTA and CDR2 is FQGTGA.

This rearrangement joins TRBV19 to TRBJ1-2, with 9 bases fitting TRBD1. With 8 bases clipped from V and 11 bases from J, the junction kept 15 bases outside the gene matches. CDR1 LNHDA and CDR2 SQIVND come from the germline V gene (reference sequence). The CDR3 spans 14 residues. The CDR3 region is CASRIPGQGSGYTF. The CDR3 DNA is TGTGCCAGTCGCATCCCGGGACAGGGTTCAGGATACACCTTC.

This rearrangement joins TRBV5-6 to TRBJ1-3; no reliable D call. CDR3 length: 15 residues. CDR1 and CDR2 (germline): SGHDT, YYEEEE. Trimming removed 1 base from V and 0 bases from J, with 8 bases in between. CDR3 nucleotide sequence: TGTGCCAGCAGCTTGAGGTCATACTCTGGAAACACCATATATTTT. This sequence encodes CASSLRSYSGNTIYF.

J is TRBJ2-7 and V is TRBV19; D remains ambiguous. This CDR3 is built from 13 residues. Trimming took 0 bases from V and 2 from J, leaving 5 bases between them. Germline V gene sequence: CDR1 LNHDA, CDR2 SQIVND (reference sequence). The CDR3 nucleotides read TGTGCCAGTAGTATAGAACACACCTACGAGCAGTACTTC. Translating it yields CASSIEHTYEQYF.

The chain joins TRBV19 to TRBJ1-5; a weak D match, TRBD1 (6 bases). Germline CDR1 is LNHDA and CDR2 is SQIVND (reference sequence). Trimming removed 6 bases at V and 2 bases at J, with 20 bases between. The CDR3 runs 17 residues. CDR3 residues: CASSPLYAGEGNQPQHF. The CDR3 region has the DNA TGTGCCAGTAGCCCCCTTTATGCAGGGGAGGGCAATCAGCCCCAGCATTTT.

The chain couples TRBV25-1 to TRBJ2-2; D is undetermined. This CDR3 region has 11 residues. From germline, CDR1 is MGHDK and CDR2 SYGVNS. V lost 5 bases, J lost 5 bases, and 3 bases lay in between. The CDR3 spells CASSFTGELFF. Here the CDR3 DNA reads TGTGCCAGCAGTTTTACCGGGGAGCTGTTTTTT.

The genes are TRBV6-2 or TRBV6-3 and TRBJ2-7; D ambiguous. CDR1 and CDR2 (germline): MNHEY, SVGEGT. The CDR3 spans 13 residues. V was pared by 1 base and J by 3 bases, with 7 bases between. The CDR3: CASSYLGLYEQYF. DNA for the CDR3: TGTGCCAGCAGTTACTTAGGTCTCTACGAGCAGTACTTC.

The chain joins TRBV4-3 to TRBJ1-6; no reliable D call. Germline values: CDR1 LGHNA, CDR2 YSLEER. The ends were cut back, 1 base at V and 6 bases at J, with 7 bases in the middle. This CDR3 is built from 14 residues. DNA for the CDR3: TGCGCCAGCAGCCAAGGCCACCTTAATTCACCCCTCCACTTT. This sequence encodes CASSQGHLNSPLHF.